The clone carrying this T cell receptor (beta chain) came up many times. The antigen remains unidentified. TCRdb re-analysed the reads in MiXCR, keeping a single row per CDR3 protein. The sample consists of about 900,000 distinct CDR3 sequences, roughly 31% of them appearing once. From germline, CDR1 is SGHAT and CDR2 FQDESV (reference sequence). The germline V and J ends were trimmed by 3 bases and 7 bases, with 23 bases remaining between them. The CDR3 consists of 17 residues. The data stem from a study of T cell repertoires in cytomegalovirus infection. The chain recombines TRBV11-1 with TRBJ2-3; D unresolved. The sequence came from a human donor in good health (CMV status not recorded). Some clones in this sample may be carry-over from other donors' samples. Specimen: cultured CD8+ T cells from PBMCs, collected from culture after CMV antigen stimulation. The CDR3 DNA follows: TGTGCCAGCAGCTTCGCCCTAGACGGATCTTCGTCGAATACGCAGTATTTT. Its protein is CASSFALDGSSSNTQYF.